Following are 20 T cell receptor beta chains from one sample sequenced in a study of CD8 T cell repertoires and HIV-1 epitope variants (dated by TCRdb to 2020 to 2021). Libraries were constructed by the immunoSEQ multiplex PCR assay. This immuneACCESS table, as held by TCRdb, lists in-frame sequences with V and J called but not all clones. Of the missing ones, under half trace to an unresolved V gene in checked studies; the others have no known cause. The sample table records 80,000 to 95,000 clones; roughly 81% of these occur just once. The top ten hold around 24% of the sample. The specimen sequenced was uncultured baseline CD8+ T cells from peripheral blood mononuclear cells (PBMCs). The receptors come from a male donor with HIV.

This chain joins TRBV19 and TRBJ1-1; D call uncertain. The germline V gene encodes CDR1 LNHDA and CDR2 SQIVND (reference sequence). V lost 5 bases to trimming and J lost 1 base, with 8 bases between them. The CDR3 sequence is 13 residues long. The CDR3 nucleotides are TGTGCCAGTAGTGGGATGGGGAACACTGAAGCTTTCTTT. Translating it yields CASSGMGNTEAFF.

This clone has ten or more counts. The J gene is TRBJ2-3, the V gene TRBV2; 8 positions agree with TRBD2. After removal of 6 bases from V and 4 bases from J, the junction contained 6 bases not matched to a gene. The CDR3 consists of 14 residues. Per the germline V gene, CDR1 is SNHLY and CDR2 is FYNNEI. CDR3 sequence (DNA): TGTGCCAGCAGGGCAGGACTAGCCGCAGATACGCAGTATTTT. Residues: CASRAGLAADTQYF. The full variable domain, completed using reference TRBV2 and TRBJ2-3, is EPEVTQTPSHQVTQMGQEVILRCVPISNHLYFYWYRQILGQKVEFLVSFYNNEISEKSEIFDDQFSVERPDGSNFTLKIRSTKLEDSAMYFCASRAGLAADTQYFGPGTRLTVL.

This clone was detected a few times. In DNA form, the CDR3 reads TGTGCCAGCAGACCAAATTCCTACAGGGAGACTGGAAACACCATATATTTT. Its translation: CASRPNSYRETGNTIYF. The chain has TRBV11-2 and TRBJ1-3, with a tentative D call TRBD1 (6 bases). Germline-derived CDR1 and CDR2 are SGHAT and FQNNGV. Trimming took 6 bases from V and 2 from J, leaving 20 bases between them. CDR3 length equals 17 residues. Full variable domain (remainder filled in from reference TRBV11-2 and TRBJ1-3): EAGVAQSPRYKIIEKRQSVAFWCNPISGHATLYWYQQILGQGPKLLIQFQNNGVVDDSQLPKDRFSAERLKGVDSTLKIQPAKLEDSAVYLCASRPNSYRETGNTIYFGEGSWLTVV.

This chain connects TRBV23-1 to TRBJ1-4; tentative D call: TRBD1 (6 bases). TRBV23-1 is filed as an ORF, its function uncertain. The CDR3 spans 16 residues. V gave up 0 bases and J gave up 3 bases, with 11 bases separating them. CDR3 sequence: CASSQSHWGPNEKLFF. DNA for the CDR3: TGCGCCAGCAGTCAATCCCATTGGGGGCCTAATGAAAAACTGTTTTTT.

Of note for this clone: One end of the junction fails to match germline, which may point to a read error. The chain uses TRBV7-7 and TRBJ2-1; a possible D gene is TRBD2 (5 bases). This CDR3 has 13 residues. Germline lookup yields CDR1 SSHAT and CDR2 FNYEAQ (reference sequence). Written as DNA, the CDR3 is TGTGCTAGCAGCTTAGGAGGAAGAAATGAGCAGTTCTTC. Amino acids: CASSLGGRNEQFF.

CDR3 coding DNA: TGCAGTGCTAGCCCGAACTATGGCTACACCTTC. Amino acids: CSASPNYGYTF. V is TRBV20-1 and J is TRBJ1-2; the D is unclear. The V end was cut by 3 bases, the J end by 2 bases, with 4 bases between. The CDR3 loop spans 11 amino acids. Germline-derived CDR1 and CDR2 are DFQATT and SNEGSKA (reference sequence).

The chain's CDR3 is CASSSGNYNSPLHF. CDR3 nucleotide sequence: TGTGCCAGCAGTTCGGGGAATTATAATTCACCCCTCCACTTT. The chain links TRBV27 to TRBJ1-6; D is undetermined. With 4 bases removed from V and 4 bases from J, the gap between germline ends came to 8 bases. The length of the CDR3 is 14 residues. Germline loops: CDR1 MNHEY, CDR2 SMNVEV (reference sequence).

The V call is TRBV5-5, the J call TRBJ2-7; D call uncertain. Trimming shortened V by 0 bases and J by 5 bases, and 9 bases separated the two germline ends. The V gene's germline CDR1 is SGHKS and CDR2 YYEKEE (reference sequence). The CDR3 consists of 13 residues. CDR3 amino acids: CASSLVLGHEQYF. Written as DNA, the CDR3 is TGTGCCAGCAGCTTGGTTCTAGGCCACGAGCAGTACTTC.

In nucleotides, the CDR3 is TGCAGCGTTGATGCTAACACAGATACGCAGTATTTT. This gives the protein CSVDANTDTQYF. The V and J genes are TRBV29-1 and TRBJ2-3; D is unresolved. CDR1 is SQVTM, CDR2 ANQGSEA, per germline. The V end lost 3 bases, the J end lost 2 bases, and 6 bases lay between the germline ends. This CDR3 is 12 amino acids long.

The chain recombines TRBV6-5 with TRBJ2-2; 7 bases map to TRBD1. The CDR3 is 15 amino acids. V gave up 5 bases and J gave up 4 bases; unmatched junction bases: 7. Germline values: CDR1 MNHEY, CDR2 SVGAGI. For the CDR3, the DNA is TGTGCCAGCAGTGCCGACAGGGTGGCCACCGGGGAGCTGTTTTTT. It codes for CASSADRVATGELFF.

This clone was seen only a few times. V and J are TRBV6-1 and TRBJ1-2; D uncertain. This CDR3 is built from 14 residues. Germline V gives CDR1 MNHNS, CDR2 SASEGT. The V and J ends lost 4 bases and 0 bases respectively, with 9 bases between them. Here the CDR3 DNA reads TGTGCCAGCAGTGCGTTGGGGTCTAACTATGGCTACACCTTC. Translated, it gives CASSALGSNYGYTF.

The chain recombines TRBV7-9 with TRBJ2-3, with a possible D match to TRBD2 (6 bases). Looked up from germline, CDR1 is SEHNR and CDR2 is FQNEAQ (reference sequence). The CDR3 is made up of 15 amino acids. V shed 4 bases and J shed 3 bases, with 14 bases lying between them. For the CDR3, the DNA is TGTGCCAGCAGCTCCTCTCGCGGGGAGACAGATACGCAGTATTTT. It encodes CASSSSRGETDTQYF.

V gene TRBV19 combines with J gene TRBJ1-5; the D is unclear. Germline V gene data show CDR1 as LNHDA and CDR2 as SQIVND (reference sequence). Trimming shortened V by 7 bases and J by 6 bases, and 10 bases separated the two germline ends. The CDR3 consists of 12 residues. The CDR3, as DNA: TGTGCCAGTAATGAGGGAGGTCAGCCCCAGCATTTT. It translates to CASNEGGQPQHF.

V is TRBV27 and J is TRBJ1-2, with TRBD1 matching 10 bases. The CDR3 is made up of 18 amino acids. Germline CDR1 MNHEY, CDR2 SMNVEV (reference sequence). Trimming removed 3 bases from V and 3 bases from J; junction bases left unmatched: 13. CDR3 protein: CASSFLTLGQGGDYGYTF. The CDR3 DNA reads TGTGCCAGCAGTTTTCTTACCCTCGGACAGGGGGGGGACTATGGCTACACCTTC.

In this sample, this clone turned up once. This chain links TRBV10-2 with TRBJ1-4; D unresolved. Trimming removed 4 bases at V and 1 base at J, with 13 bases between. The length of the CDR3 is 16 residues. Looked up from germline, CDR1 is WSHSY and CDR2 is SAAADI. Written as DNA, the CDR3 is TGCGCCAGCAGTGCCGGGATTCTTTTAACTAATGAAAAACTGTTTTTT. Its translation is CASSAGILLTNEKLFF.

The chain couples TRBV7-9 to TRBJ1-4, with 7 bases lining up with TRBD1. The junction had 14 bases not matched to a gene; V was cut back by 3 bases and J by 4 bases. The CDR3 sequence is 18 residues long. Germline CDR1 and CDR2: SEHNR and FQNEAQ (reference sequence). CDR3 region: CASSFRRDSSLINEKLFF. DNA of the CDR3: TGTGCCAGCAGCTTTCGCCGGGACAGCAGTCTTATTAATGAAAAACTGTTTTTT.

The chain recombines TRBV28 with TRBJ2-5; D remains ambiguous. Germline V gives CDR1 MDHEN, CDR2 SYDVKM. Between the trimmed V and J ends, which lost 6 bases and 5 bases, there was a span of 7 bases. This CDR3 has 11 residues. CDR3 nucleotide sequence: TGTGCCAGCAGGAATGGGGAGACCCAGTACTTC. This sequence encodes CASRNGETQYF.

CDR3 bases: TGTGCCAGCAGCCAAGATCCGGCTGGAAGCAATCAGCCCCAGCATTTT. It is translated as CASSQDPAGSNQPQHF. J is TRBJ1-5 and V is TRBV4-2; D gene uncertain. Germline V gene lookup returns CDR1 LGHNA and CDR2 YNFKEQ. This CDR3 spans 16 amino acids. V shed 0 bases and J shed 1 base, with 10 bases lying between them.

The genes are TRBV5-6 and TRBJ1-1; possible D gene TRBD1, 6 bases. Germline-derived CDR1 and CDR2 are SGHDT and YYEEEE. The CDR3 loop spans 15 amino acids. V was shortened by 0 bases and J by 3 bases, with 12 bases between the two germline ends. The chain's CDR3 is CASSLEYREDTEAFF. The DNA for the CDR3 is TGTGCCAGCAGCTTGGAATACAGGGAGGACACTGAAGCTTTCTTT.

The chain couples TRBV4-1 to TRBJ2-5; 7 nucleotides align to TRBD1. V trimming: 3 bases; J trimming: 4 bases; junction bases outside the gene matches: 5. Germline loops: CDR1 MGHRA, CDR2 YSYEKL. The CDR3 is 14 amino acids. Written as DNA, the CDR3 is TGCGCCAGCAGCCATGAGGGGGCCGGAGAGACCCAGTACTTC. Translated: CASSHEGAGETQYF.